The 23 T cell receptor beta chains in this list originate from one sample, sequenced in a study of CXCR3-negative and CXCR3-positive naive CD8 T cells. Findings of the study overall: CXCR3-positive naive cells had more hydrophobic TRB CDR3s than CXCR3-negative naive cells.

Their recognized antigens are unknown. UMI-labeled 5' RACE yielded the TRB cDNA libraries. TCRdb re-called the 5' RACE reads and gives one entry per CDR3 protein, without DNA. Recorded for this sample: around 140,000 distinct CDR3 sequences. Sequencing was done on a sample of naive CXCR3+ CD8+ T cells from blood. Subset given: CD45RO-CCR7+CD27+CD95- naive CD8+ T cells expressing CXCR3 (TNR3+). Receptors were obtained from a human donor in good health. Some clones in this sample may be carry-over from other donors' samples.

This chain links TRBV12-3 or TRBV12-4 with TRBJ2-1. This CDR3 spans 15 amino acids. CDR3 residues: CASSLLGSSYNEQLF.

This rearrangement joins TRBV20-1 to TRBJ2-4; there is no DNA to check the TCRdb D call of TRBD2. The CDR3 runs 16 residues. The germline gives CDR1 DFQATT, CDR2 SNEGSKA (reference sequence). CDR3 sequence reads: CSARGGLVVYENIQYF.

This rearrangement joins TRBV7-8 to TRBJ2-7; TCRdb's D gene call, TRBD1, goes unchecked for lack of DNA. CDR1 and CDR2 from the germline V gene are SGHVS and FQNEAQ. The CDR3 contains 14 residues. The chain's CDR3 is CASRGTDSPYEQYF.

The chain recombines TRBV7-9 with TRBJ2-1. Germline V gene sequence: CDR1 SEHNR, CDR2 FQNEAQ (reference sequence). This CDR3 has 12 amino acids. The CDR3 reads CASSRTNNEQFF. The full variable domain, its missing parts supplied by reference TRBV7-9 and TRBJ2-1, is DTGVSQNPRHKITKRGQNVTFRCDPISEHNRLYWYRQTLGQGPEFLTYFQNEAQLEKSRLLSDRFSAERPKGSFSTLEIQRTEQGDSAMYLCASSRTNNEQFFGPGTRLTVL.

The chain links TRBV29-1 to TRBJ2-1; checking the TCRdb D call of TRBD1 is not possible without DNA. The CDR3 contains 13 residues. The germline CDR1 and CDR2 sequences are SQVTM and ANQGSEA. The CDR3 spells CSVETATYNEQFF.

The genes are TRBV4-3 and TRBJ2-1. The CDR3 is made up of 15 amino acids. The V gene's germline CDR1 is LGHNA and CDR2 YSLEER. CDR3 in amino acids: CASSHGLNDYNEQFF.

The gene calls are TRBV6-6 and TRBJ1-5. This CDR3 spans 14 amino acids. Germline lookup yields CDR1 MNHNY and CDR2 SVGAGI (reference sequence). CDR3 amino acids: CASSSETGYQPQHF.

This chain connects TRBV9 to TRBJ2-1. Germline CDR1 SGDLS, CDR2 YYNGEE. The CDR3 has 13 residues. The CDR3: CASSSTDYNEQFF.

The chain carries TRBV6-2 or TRBV6-3 and TRBJ1-2; the TCRdb call, TRBD1, lacks DNA for checking. CDR3 length: 13 residues. Germline CDR1 and CDR2: MNHEY and SVGEGT. CDR3 sequence: CACGPNLYYGYTF.

The J gene is TRBJ2-7, the V gene TRBV9; the TRBD1 assignment by TCRdb is unverifiable without DNA. The CDR3 totals 14 residues. The germline gives CDR1 SGDLS, CDR2 YYNGEE. CDR3 loop: CASSVGGNPDEQYF.

The chain uses TRBV28 and TRBJ2-1; the TCRdb call, TRBD2, lacks DNA for checking. CDR3 length: 12 amino acids. Germline V gene data show CDR1 as MDHEN and CDR2 as SYDVKM. This CDR3 reads CASSTSGNEQFF.

The V gene is TRBV5-5, the J gene TRBJ2-1; without DNA, the TCRdb call of TRBD1 cannot be checked. The germline CDR1 and CDR2 sequences are SGHKS and YYEKEE (reference sequence). The CDR3 has 16 residues. The CDR3: CASSPGGRGAILEQFF.

The chain employs TRBV28 and TRBJ2-7; absent DNA, TCRdb's TRBD2 call cannot be checked. This CDR3 region has 14 residues. Germline CDR1 MDHEN, CDR2 SYDVKM. This chain's CDR3 is CASGASGIAYEQYF.

This chain links TRBV4-2 with TRBJ2-2. Germline V gene lookup returns CDR1 LGHNA and CDR2 YNFKEQ. The CDR3 has 13 amino acids. The CDR3 region is CASSQGNTGELFF.

The chain joins TRBV12-3 or TRBV12-4 to TRBJ2-7; TCRdb's D gene call, TRBD2, goes unchecked for lack of DNA. The CDR3 is 14 residues long. The CDR3 sequence: CASSPREGTYEQYF.

CDR3 loop: CASSLALAGQPDEKLFF. The chain links TRBV7-9 to TRBJ1-4; TCRdb lists TRBD1, though no DNA is available to test this call. Germline V CDR1 and CDR2: SEHNR, FQNEAQ (reference sequence). This CDR3 spans 17 amino acids.

The rearrangement joins TRBV29-1 to TRBJ2-7; lacking DNA, the TRBD1 call made by TCRdb goes unchecked. The V gene's germline CDR1 is SQVTM and CDR2 ANQGSEA. This CDR3 is built from 15 residues. The CDR3 here is CSVVPEGNQLYEQYF.

The rearrangement uses TRBV15 and TRBJ2-2; the D call from TCRdb, TRBD2, cannot be confirmed without DNA. The CDR3 contains 17 residues. Germline CDR1 LNHNV, CDR2 YYDKDF (reference sequence). The CDR3 is CATSREAGPRNTGELFF.

The chain combines TRBV7-6 with TRBJ2-1; with no DNA, the TCRdb D assignment of TRBD1 cannot be verified. Germline V gives CDR1 SGHVS, CDR2 FNYEAQ. CDR3 size: 13 residues. The CDR3 here is CASSEQGANEQFF.

V usage is TRBV13 and J usage is TRBJ1-4. CDR3 length: 16 residues. The V gene's germline CDR1 is PRHDT and CDR2 FYEKMQ (reference sequence). CDR3 sequence reads: CASSSAIEAPNEKLFF.

The CDR3 protein is CASSLAQGAQAFF. The chain links TRBV12-3 or TRBV12-4 to TRBJ1-1; the D call of TRBD1 rests on TCRdb alone, since no DNA is present to check it. The CDR3 is 13 amino acids.

The rearrangement joins TRBV30 to TRBJ2-1; the D call from TCRdb, TRBD2, cannot be confirmed without DNA. The V gene's germline CDR1 is GTSNPN and CDR2 SVGIG (reference sequence). This CDR3 has 15 residues. CDR3 protein: CAWSALSGAYNEQFF.

The rearrangement uses TRBV29-1 and TRBJ2-7; the TRBD2 assignment by TCRdb is unverifiable without DNA. This CDR3 region has 13 residues. Germline lookup yields CDR1 SQVTM and CDR2 ANQGSEA. CDR3 loop: CSGSGGSLYEQYF.